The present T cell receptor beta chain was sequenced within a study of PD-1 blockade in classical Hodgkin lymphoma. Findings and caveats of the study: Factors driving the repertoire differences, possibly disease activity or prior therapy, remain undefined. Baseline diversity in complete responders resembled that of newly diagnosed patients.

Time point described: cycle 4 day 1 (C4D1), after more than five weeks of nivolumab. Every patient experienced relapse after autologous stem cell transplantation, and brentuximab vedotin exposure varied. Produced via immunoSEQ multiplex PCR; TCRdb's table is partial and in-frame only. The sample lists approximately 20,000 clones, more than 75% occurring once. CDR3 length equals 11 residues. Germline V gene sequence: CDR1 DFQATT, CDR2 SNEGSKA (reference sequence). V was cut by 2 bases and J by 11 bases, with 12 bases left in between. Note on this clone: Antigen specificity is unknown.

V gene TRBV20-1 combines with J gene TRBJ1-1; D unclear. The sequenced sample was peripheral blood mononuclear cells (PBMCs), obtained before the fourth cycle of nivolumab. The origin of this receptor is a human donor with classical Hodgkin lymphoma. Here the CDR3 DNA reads TGCAGTGCTAGACCTACCCCGAGCGCTTTCTTT. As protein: CSARPTPSAFF.